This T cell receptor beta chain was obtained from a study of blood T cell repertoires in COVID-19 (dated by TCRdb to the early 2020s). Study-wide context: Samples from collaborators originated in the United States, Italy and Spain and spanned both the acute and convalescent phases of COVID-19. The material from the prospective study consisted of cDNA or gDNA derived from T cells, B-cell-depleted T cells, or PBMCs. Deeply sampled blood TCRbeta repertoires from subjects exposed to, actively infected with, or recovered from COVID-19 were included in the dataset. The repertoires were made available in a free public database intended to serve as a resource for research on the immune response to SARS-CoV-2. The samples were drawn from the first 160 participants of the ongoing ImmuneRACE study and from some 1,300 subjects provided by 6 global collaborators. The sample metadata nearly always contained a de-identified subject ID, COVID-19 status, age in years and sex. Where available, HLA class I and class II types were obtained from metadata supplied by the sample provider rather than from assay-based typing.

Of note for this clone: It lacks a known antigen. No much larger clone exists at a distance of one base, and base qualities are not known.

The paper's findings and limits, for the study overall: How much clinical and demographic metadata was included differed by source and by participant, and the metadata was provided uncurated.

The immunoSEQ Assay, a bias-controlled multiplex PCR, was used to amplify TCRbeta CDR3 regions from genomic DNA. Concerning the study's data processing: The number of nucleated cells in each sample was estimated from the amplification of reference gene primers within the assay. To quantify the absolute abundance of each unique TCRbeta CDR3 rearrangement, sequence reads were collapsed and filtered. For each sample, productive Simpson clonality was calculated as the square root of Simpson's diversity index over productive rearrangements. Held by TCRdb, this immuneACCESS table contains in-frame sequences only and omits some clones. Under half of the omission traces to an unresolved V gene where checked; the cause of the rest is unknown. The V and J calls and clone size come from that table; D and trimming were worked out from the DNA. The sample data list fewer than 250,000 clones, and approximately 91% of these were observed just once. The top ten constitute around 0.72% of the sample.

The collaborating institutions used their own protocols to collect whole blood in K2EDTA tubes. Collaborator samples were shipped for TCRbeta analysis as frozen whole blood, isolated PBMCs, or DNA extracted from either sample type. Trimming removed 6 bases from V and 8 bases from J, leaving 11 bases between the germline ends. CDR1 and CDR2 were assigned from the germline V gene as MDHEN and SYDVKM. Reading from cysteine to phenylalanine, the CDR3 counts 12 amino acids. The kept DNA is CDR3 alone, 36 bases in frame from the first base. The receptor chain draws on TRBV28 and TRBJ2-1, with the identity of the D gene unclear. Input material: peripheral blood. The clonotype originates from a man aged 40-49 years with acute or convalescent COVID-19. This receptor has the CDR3 CASRPHSYEQFF. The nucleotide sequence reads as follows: TGTGCCAGCAGGCCCCACTCGTATGAGCAGTTCTTC.